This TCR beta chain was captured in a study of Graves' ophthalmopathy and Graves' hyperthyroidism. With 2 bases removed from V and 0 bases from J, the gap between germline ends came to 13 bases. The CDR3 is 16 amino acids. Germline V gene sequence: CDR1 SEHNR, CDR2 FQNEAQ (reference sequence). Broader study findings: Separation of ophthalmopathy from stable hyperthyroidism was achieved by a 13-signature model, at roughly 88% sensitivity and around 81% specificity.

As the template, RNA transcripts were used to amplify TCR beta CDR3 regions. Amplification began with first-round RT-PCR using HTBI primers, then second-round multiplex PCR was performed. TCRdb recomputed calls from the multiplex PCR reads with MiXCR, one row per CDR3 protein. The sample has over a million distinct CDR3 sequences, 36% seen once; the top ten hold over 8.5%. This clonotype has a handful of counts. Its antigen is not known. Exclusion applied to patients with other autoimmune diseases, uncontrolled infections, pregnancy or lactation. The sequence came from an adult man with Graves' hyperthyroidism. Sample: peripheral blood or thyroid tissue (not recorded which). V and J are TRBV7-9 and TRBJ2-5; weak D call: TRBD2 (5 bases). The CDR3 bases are TGTGCCAGCAGCTTAAGGAGGCGTAGTGACCAAGAGACCCAGTACTTC. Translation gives CASSLRRRSDQETQYF.